The subject of this entry is one TCR beta chain. Its antigen is not identified. Trimming took 1 base from V and 3 from J, leaving 12 bases between them. Germline CDR1 is LGHNA and CDR2 is YSLEER. The length of the CDR3 is 16 residues. Populations isolated by sorting all had purity greater than 95%. This sample is drawn from a study of beta chain features in type 1 diabetes. Overall study findings and caveats: Resolution of whether HLA type affects TCRB rearrangement was not achieved here. Moderate yet significant TCRB CDR3 shortening was seen in Type 1 diabetes patients in all four CD4+ subsets. A pattern of fewer insertions and more deletions at VDJ junctions was seen in type 1 diabetes patients. Short templates might get an advantage during PCR, and this would be equal in patients and controls.

Expressed TCRB transcripts were sequenced because the entire RNA isolate underwent reverse transcription. Here immunoSEQ multiplex PCR was the method, and the copy in TCRdb shows in-frame clones only, minus some. Among some 640,000 clones, over 11% were seen once, and the ten largest hold 0.035% to 0.045%. The rearrangement links TRBV4-3 to TRBJ2-2, with D perhaps matching TRBD2 (5 bases). This receptor was identified in a young man with type 1 diabetes. Sequenced input: naive CD4+ T cells from blood. CDR3 DNA sequence: TGCGCCAGCAGCCAAGGAGGGAGACAACACACCGGGGAGCTGTTTTTT. Translating gives CASSQGGRQHTGELFF.